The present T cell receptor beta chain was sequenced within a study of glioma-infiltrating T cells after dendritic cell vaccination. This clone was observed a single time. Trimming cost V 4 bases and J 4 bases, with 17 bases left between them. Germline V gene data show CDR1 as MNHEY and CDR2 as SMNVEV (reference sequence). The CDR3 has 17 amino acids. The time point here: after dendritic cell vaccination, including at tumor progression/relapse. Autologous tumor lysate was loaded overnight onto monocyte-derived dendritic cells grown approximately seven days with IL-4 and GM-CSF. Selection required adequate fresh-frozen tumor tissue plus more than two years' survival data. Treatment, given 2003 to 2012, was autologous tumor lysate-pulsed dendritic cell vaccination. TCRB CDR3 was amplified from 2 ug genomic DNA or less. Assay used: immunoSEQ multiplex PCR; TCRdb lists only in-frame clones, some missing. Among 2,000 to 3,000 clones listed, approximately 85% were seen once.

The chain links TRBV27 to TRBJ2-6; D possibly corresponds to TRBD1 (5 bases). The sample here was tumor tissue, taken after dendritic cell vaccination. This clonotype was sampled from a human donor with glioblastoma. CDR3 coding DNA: TGTGCCAGCAGTTCACCCCATAGGGGCGAGGGGGCCAACGTCCTGACTTTC. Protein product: CASSSPHRGEGANVLTF.